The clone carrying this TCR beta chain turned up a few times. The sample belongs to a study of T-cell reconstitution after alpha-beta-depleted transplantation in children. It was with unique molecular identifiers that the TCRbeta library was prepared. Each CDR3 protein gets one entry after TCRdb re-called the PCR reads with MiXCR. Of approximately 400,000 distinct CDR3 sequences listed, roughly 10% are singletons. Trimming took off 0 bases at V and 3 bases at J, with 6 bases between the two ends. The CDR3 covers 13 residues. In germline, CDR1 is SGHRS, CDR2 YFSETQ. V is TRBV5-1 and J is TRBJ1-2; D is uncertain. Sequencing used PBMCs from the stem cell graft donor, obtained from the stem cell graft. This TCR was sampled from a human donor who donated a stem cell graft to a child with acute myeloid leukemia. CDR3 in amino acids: CASSLVADYGYTF. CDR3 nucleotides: TGCGCCAGCAGCTTGGTCGCGGACTATGGCTACACCTTC.